This paragraph covers one TCR beta chain sequence. The target antigen is unknown. Assay used: immunoSEQ multiplex PCR; TCRdb lists only in-frame clones, some missing. The sample records over 100,000 clones, around 85% being singletons. This entry is derived from a study of T cell responses to AZD1222 COVID-19 vaccine. Study context: Pooled together were second doses at about 4 or about 12 weeks. Study results and caveats: Possibly, clonal diversity was underestimated; donors were largely white British and included more females. There were repertoire samples only from the period after the peak T cell response.

Trimming pared 6 bases from V and 4 bases from J, leaving 12 bases between. The length of the CDR3 is 13 residues. This receptor was taken from an adult in good health. This chain links TRBV12-3 or TRBV12-4 with TRBJ1-1; no reliable D call. This sample comprised peripheral blood, obtained on day 0 of AZD1222 vaccination. The CDR3 DNA reads TGTGCCAGCAGCCCCTACCCGGGCACTGAAGCTTTCTTT. Translation gives CASSPYPGTEAFF.